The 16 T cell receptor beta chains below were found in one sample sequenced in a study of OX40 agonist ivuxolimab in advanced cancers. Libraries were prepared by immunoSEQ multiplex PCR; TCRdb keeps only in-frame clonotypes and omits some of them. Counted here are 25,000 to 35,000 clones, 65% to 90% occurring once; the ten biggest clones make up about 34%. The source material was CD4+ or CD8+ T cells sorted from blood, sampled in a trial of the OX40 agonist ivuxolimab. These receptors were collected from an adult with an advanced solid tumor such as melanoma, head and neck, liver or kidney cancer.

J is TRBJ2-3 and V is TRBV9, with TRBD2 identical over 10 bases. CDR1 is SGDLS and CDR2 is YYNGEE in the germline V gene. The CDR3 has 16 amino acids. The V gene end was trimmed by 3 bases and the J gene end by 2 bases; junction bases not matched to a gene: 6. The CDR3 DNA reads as TGTGCCAGCAGCGCTGGGACTAGCGTTTTCACAGATACGCAGTATTTT. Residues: CASSAGTSVFTDTQYF.

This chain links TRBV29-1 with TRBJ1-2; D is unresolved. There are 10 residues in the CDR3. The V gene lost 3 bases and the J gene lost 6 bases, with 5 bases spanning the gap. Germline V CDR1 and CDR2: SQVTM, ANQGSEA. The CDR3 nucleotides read TGCAGCGTTGATTTTGATGGCTACACCTTC. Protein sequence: CSVDFDGYTF.

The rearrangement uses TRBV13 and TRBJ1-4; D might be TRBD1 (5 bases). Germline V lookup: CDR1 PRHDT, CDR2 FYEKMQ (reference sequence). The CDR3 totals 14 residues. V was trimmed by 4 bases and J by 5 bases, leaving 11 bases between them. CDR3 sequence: CASSWGRRNEKLFF. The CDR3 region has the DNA TGTGCCAGCAGCTGGGGACGGAGAAATGAAAAACTGTTTTTT.

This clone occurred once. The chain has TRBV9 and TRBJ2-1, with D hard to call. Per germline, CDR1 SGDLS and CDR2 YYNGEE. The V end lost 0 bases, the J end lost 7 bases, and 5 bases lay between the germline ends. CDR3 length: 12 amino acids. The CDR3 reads CASSVARNEQFF. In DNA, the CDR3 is TGTGCCAGCAGCGTAGCGAGGAATGAGCAGTTCTTC.

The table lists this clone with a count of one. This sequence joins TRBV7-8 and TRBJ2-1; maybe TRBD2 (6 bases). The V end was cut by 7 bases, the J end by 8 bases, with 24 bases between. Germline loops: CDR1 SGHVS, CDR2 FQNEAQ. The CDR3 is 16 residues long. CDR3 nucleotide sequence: TGTGCCAGCAACATCCAATCCGCGGGGTCGGCCGATGAGCAGTTCTTC. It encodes CASNIQSAGSADEQFF.

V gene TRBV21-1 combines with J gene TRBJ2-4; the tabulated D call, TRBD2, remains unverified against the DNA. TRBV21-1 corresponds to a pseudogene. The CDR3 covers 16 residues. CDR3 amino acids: CASSIQTRDAMDIQYF. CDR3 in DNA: TGTGCCAGCAGCATCCAGACTCGGGATGCAATGGACATTCAGTACTTC.

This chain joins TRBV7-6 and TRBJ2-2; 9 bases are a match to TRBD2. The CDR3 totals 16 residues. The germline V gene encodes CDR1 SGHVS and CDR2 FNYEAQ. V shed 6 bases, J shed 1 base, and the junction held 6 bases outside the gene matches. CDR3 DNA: TGTGCCAGCAGTCAGAGGACTAGCGAGAACACCGGGGAGCTGTTTTTT. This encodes CASSQRTSENTGELFF.

CDR3 sequence reads: CASSQVGSFHGGNQPQHF. Written as DNA, the CDR3 is TGCGCCAGCAGCCAAGTTGGTAGCTTTCACGGGGGCAATCAGCCCCAGCATTTT. The chain has TRBV4-1 and TRBJ1-5; D remains ambiguous. The V gene's germline CDR1 is MGHRA and CDR2 YSYEKL. V was cut by 1 base and J by 2 bases, with 18 bases left in between. The CDR3 has 18 residues.

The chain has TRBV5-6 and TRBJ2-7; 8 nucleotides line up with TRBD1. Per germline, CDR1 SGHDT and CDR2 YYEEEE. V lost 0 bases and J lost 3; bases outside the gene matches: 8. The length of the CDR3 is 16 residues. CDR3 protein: CASSLGSRGPSYEQYF. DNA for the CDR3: TGTGCCAGCAGCTTGGGCTCCAGGGGGCCCAGCTACGAGCAGTACTTC.

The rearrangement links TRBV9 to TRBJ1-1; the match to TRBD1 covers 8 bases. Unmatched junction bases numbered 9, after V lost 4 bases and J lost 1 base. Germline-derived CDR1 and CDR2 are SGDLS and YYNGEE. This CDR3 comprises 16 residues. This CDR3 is CASSPRDRRTNTEAFF. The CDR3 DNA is TGTGCCAGCAGCCCTAGGGACAGGAGGACGAACACTGAAGCTTTCTTT.

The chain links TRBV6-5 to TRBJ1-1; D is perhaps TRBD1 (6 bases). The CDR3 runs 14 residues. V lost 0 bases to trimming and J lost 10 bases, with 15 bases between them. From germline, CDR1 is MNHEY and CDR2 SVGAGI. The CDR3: CASSYSRTDQGAFF. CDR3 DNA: TGTGCCAGCAGTTACTCTCGGACAGACCAAGGAGCTTTCTTT.

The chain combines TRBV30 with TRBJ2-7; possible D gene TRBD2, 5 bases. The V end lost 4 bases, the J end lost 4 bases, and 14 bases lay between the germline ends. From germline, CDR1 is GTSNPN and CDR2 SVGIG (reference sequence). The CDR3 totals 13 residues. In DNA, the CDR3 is TGTGCCTGGACGAAAGCCCCGGGATACGAGCAGTACTTC. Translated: CAWTKAPGYEQYF.

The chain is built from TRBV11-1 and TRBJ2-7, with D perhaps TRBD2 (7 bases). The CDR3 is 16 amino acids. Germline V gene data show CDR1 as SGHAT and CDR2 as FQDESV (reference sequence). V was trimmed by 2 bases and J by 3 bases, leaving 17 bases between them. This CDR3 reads CASSLQRGGGVYEQYF. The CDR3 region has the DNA TGTGCCAGCAGCTTACAAAGGGGAGGGGGAGTCTACGAGCAGTACTTC.

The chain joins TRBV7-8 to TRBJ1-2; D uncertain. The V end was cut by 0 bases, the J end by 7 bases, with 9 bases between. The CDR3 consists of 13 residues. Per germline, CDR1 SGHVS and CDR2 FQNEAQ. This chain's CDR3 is CASSLAVVSGYTF. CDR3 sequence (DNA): TGTGCCAGCAGCTTAGCGGTAGTCTCTGGCTACACCTTC. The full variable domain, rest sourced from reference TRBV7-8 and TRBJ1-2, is GAGVSQSPRYKVAKRGQDVALRCDPISGHVSLFWYQQALGQGPEFLTYFQNEAQLDKSGLPSDRFFAERPEGSVSTLKIQRTQQEDSAVYLCASSLAVVSGYTFGSGTRLTVV.

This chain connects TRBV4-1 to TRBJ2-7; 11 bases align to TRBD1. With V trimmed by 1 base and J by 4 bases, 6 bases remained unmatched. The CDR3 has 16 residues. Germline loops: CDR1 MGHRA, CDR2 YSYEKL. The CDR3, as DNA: TGCGCCAGCAGCCAAGCTCCCCGGGACAGGGGGTACGAGCAGTACTTC. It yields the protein CASSQAPRDRGYEQYF.

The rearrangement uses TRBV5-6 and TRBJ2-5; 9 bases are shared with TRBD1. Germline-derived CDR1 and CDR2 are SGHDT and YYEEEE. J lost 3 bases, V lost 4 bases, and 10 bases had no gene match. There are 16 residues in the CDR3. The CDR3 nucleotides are TGTGCCAGCAGCACCACAGGGGGCTATGAAAAAGAGACCCAGTACTTC. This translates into CASSTTGGYEKETQYF.